Presented here are 32 T cell receptor beta chains from one specimen sequenced in a study of blood T cell repertoires in COVID-19. Some clones are missing from TCRdb's copy, which holds only in-frame ones; the method was immunoSEQ multiplex PCR. The sample carries 55,000 to 80,000 clones, about 81% recorded once. Specimen: peripheral blood. The receptors shown here come from a human donor in a cohort sampled during active COVID-19.

This CDR3 is CASSLSYGNYGYTF. CDR3 DNA sequence: TGTGCCAGCAGTTTATCGTACGGGAACTATGGCTACACCTTC. The V call is TRBV27, the J call TRBJ1-2, with D uncertain. V gave up 0 bases and J gave up 2 bases, with 7 bases separating them. The CDR3 covers 14 residues. The germline V gene has CDR1 MNHEY and CDR2 SMNVEV (reference sequence).

The J gene is TRBJ1-1, the V gene TRBV3-1 (or the pseudogene TRBV3-2), with TRBD1 matching 7 bases. CDR3 size: 17 residues. The germline CDR1 and CDR2 sequences are LGHDT and YNNKEL (reference sequence). V dropped 0 bases and J dropped 2; count of bases not matched to a gene: 9. DNA for the CDR3: TGTGCCAGCAGCCAAGAATTGGTGTACAGGGGAAACACTGAAGCTTTCTTT. It specifies CASSQELVYRGNTEAFF.

The genes are TRBV19 and TRBJ2-7; TRBD2 agrees at 12 bases. J lost 5 bases, V lost 7 bases, and 9 bases had no gene match. The germline CDR1 and CDR2 sequences are LNHDA and SQIVND (reference sequence). This CDR3 has 15 residues. The CDR3 sequence: CASNPLAGGSHEQYF. DNA for the CDR3: TGTGCCAGTAACCCCCTAGCGGGAGGGTCCCACGAGCAGTACTTC.

This clone was counted a single time. Other DNA sequences in the same sample also yield this CDR3. V usage is TRBV6-5 and J usage is TRBJ2-7; 8 bases are a match to TRBD2. Germline CDR1 and CDR2: MNHEY and SVGAGI. V dropped 5 bases and J dropped 2; count of bases not matched to a gene: 5. The CDR3 extends over 14 amino acids. CDR3 nucleotides: TGTGCCAGCAGTAGGAGCGGGAGTGCCTACGAGCAGTACTTC. Residues: CASSRSGSAYEQYF.

The chain has TRBV18 and TRBJ2-7, with TRBD2 matching over 7 bases. V shed 0 bases, J shed 7 bases, and the junction held 9 bases outside the gene matches. There are 15 residues in the CDR3. Germline V gene sequence: CDR1 KGHSH, CDR2 LQKENI. CDR3 protein: CASSPPLAVFREQYF. DNA of the CDR3: TGTGCCAGCTCACCACCCCTAGCGGTTTTTCGGGAGCAGTACTTC. The full variable domain, completed using reference TRBV18 and TRBJ2-7, is NAGVMQNPRHLVRRRGQEARLRCSPMKGHSHVYWYRQLPEEGLKFMVYLQKENIIDESGMPKERFSAEFPKEGPSILRIQQVVRGDSAAYFCASSPPLAVFREQYFGPGTRLTVT.

The CDR3 loop is CASILSSGLREQFF. As DNA, the CDR3 is TGTGCCAGCATTCTGAGTAGCGGGCTCCGGGAGCAGTTCTTC. The rearrangement joins TRBV28 to TRBJ2-1, with TRBD2 identical over 7 bases. This CDR3 comprises 14 residues. The ends lost 7 bases at V and 10 bases at J; junction bases unmatched: 13. Germline V CDR1 and CDR2: MDHEN, SYDVKM.

This clone was counted once. The chain is built from TRBV4-2 and TRBJ2-1, with 8 positions matching TRBD2. Germline CDR1 reads LGHNA; CDR2 reads YNFKEQ. This CDR3 region has 18 residues. V lost 4 bases, J lost 5 bases, and 16 bases stayed unmatched. CDR3 region: CASSLPSLAGSTHNEQFF. As DNA, the CDR3 is TGTGCCAGCAGCCTCCCCAGTTTAGCGGGAAGCACACACAATGAGCAGTTCTTC.

The chain is built from TRBV7-8 and TRBJ2-7; 8 bases agree with TRBD2. Germline CDR1 SGHVS, CDR2 FQNEAQ. Losses at the gene ends were 5 bases for V and 2 bases for J; bases not matched to a gene: 8. This CDR3 has 15 residues. The CDR3 region is CASSATSGLTYEQYF. The CDR3 DNA is TGTGCCAGCAGCGCCACTAGCGGCCTCACCTACGAGCAGTACTTC.

The rearrangement uses TRBV7-2 and TRBJ1-1; D gene uncertain. Deletions cut 1 base from V and 2 bases from J, with 11 bases between. The CDR3 consists of 15 residues. Germline loops: CDR1 SGHTA, CDR2 FQGNSA. The CDR3 DNA sequence: TGTGCCAGCAGCTTAGGGGTGGGCAGCAACACTGAAGCTTTCTTT. As protein: CASSLGVGSNTEAFF.

The chain combines TRBV5-4 with TRBJ2-5; 14 bases fit TRBD2. There are 20 residues in the CDR3. Germline CDR1 and CDR2: SGHNT and YYREEE (reference sequence). V shed 4 bases, J shed 5 bases, and the junction held 19 bases outside the gene matches. The CDR3 bases are TGTGCCAGCAGCGGGACTCTTGCGGGACTAGCGGGAGTGGTTGGGGAGACCCAGTACTTC. It specifies CASSGTLAGLAGVVGETQYF.

This clone was seen only a few times. V gene TRBV5-1 combines with J gene TRBJ2-2; D uncertain. The CDR3 contains 15 residues. V was clipped by 0 bases and J by 0 bases, with 6 bases between them. Germline V CDR1 and CDR2: SGHRS, YFSETQ. The CDR3 DNA is TGCGCCAGCAGCTTGGCTTCAGCGAACACCGGGGAGCTGTTTTTT. Translation gives CASSLASANTGELFF.

The gene calls are TRBV28 and TRBJ2-3; 7 bases fit TRBD1. The CDR3 covers 16 residues. Germline V gene data show CDR1 as MDHEN and CDR2 as SYDVKM. The trim removed 0 bases at V and 6 bases at J, leaving 9 bases unmatched. For the CDR3, the DNA is TGTGCCAGCAGTTTATGGACAGGGAGTAGCGTGGATACGCAGTATTTT. Amino acid sequence: CASSLWTGSSVDTQYF.

This sequence joins TRBV29-1 and TRBJ2-1; 7 nucleotides match TRBD2. Germline V gives CDR1 SQVTM, CDR2 ANQGSEA. With V trimmed by 3 bases and J by 5 bases, 7 bases remained unmatched. CDR3 size: 14 residues. CDR3 residues: CSVDGLAENNEQFF. The CDR3 region has the DNA TGCAGCGTTGACGGGCTAGCGGAAAACAATGAGCAGTTCTTC.

This rearrangement joins TRBV7-2 to TRBJ1-2; no clear D gene. Germline CDR1 SGHTA, CDR2 FQGNSA. The ends were cut back, 5 bases at V and 4 bases at J, with 14 bases in the middle. This CDR3 spans 14 amino acids. The chain's CDR3 is CASSPEVSSYGYTF. Written as DNA, the CDR3 is TGTGCCAGCAGCCCAGAGGTCAGTTCCTATGGCTACACCTTC.

The J gene is TRBJ1-6, the V gene TRBV6-1; D gene ambiguous. This CDR3 is built from 16 residues. V was shortened by 3 bases and J by 0 bases, with 9 bases between the two germline ends. The V gene's germline CDR1 is MNHNS and CDR2 SASEGT. The CDR3 DNA reads as TGTGCCAGCAGTGATCGACTGAGCTCCTATAATTCACCCCTCCACTTT. Its translation is CASSDRLSSYNSPLHF.

The chain joins TRBV14 to TRBJ1-2, with D maybe TRBD1 (5 bases). CDR3 length: 15 residues. V was clipped by 6 bases and J by 3 bases, with 17 bases between them. The germline gives CDR1 SGHDN, CDR2 FVKESK. For the CDR3, the DNA is TGTGCCAGCAGGGACACCGAAACGTCTTACTATGGCTACACCTTC. The encoded protein is CASRDTETSYYGYTF.

The V and J genes are TRBV19 and TRBJ2-5; TRBD1 matches at 9 bases. Trimming cost V 6 bases and J 4 bases; bases outside gene matches: 9. This CDR3 region has 15 residues. Germline V gives CDR1 LNHDA, CDR2 SQIVND (reference sequence). The CDR3 reads CASRKRDREGETQYF. In DNA, the CDR3 is TGTGCCAGTAGGAAACGGGACAGGGAAGGAGAGACCCAGTACTTC.

This clone occurred a few times. The V call is TRBV4-1, the J call TRBJ1-6; D not certain. The CDR3 contains 15 residues. Trimming stripped 0 bases from V and 9 bases from J, with 12 bases between. Germline V gene sequence: CDR1 MGHRA, CDR2 YSYEKL. Written as DNA, the CDR3 is TGCGCCAGCAGCCAAGATCAGACCTCGGGTTCACCCCTCCACTTT. It yields the protein CASSQDQTSGSPLHF.

V gene TRBV14 combines with J gene TRBJ1-4, with a possible D match to TRBD1 (5 bases). Looked up from germline, CDR1 is SGHDN and CDR2 is FVKESK. There are 15 residues in the CDR3. V dropped 8 bases and J dropped 0 bases, with 13 bases sitting between them. CDR3 sequence reads: CASGAAGATNEKLFF. DNA for the CDR3: TGTGCCAGCGGGGCAGCCGGTGCAACTAATGAAAAACTGTTTTTT.

Worth noting for this clone: Other DNA sequences of this sample code for an identical CDR3. The chain uses TRBV9 and TRBJ2-2; D is unclear. Germline V CDR1 and CDR2: SGDLS, YYNGEE. This CDR3 comprises 13 residues. V lost 0 bases, J lost 4 bases, and 4 bases lay in between. The CDR3 DNA follows: TGTGCCAGCAGCGTAGTTATCACCGGGGAGCTGTTTTTT. Its protein product is CASSVVITGELFF.

This sequence joins TRBV9 and TRBJ2-5; perhaps TRBD2 as D (6 bases). The CDR3 runs 15 residues. V was trimmed by 3 bases and J by 5 bases, leaving 17 bases between them. Germline values: CDR1 SGDLS, CDR2 YYNGEE. CDR3 sequence: CASSALANPGETQYF. The CDR3 DNA sequence: TGTGCCAGCAGCGCTCTAGCGAACCCGGGGGAGACCCAGTACTTC.

DNA of the CDR3: TGCGCCAGCAGCTTGGCGGCTAGCGGGGCCACAGATACGCAGTATTTT. It translates to CASSLAASGATDTQYF. V usage is TRBV5-1 and J usage is TRBJ2-3; 9 positions agree with TRBD2. The J segment lost 2 bases and the V segment lost 0 bases, leaving 4 bases of the junction unmatched. This CDR3 has 16 residues. Germline CDR1 and CDR2: SGHRS and YFSETQ.

This chain connects TRBV28 to TRBJ1-2; the D gene is possibly TRBD1 (6 bases). CDR3 size: 13 residues. Germline V lookup: CDR1 MDHEN, CDR2 SYDVKM. Trimming removed 2 bases at V and 4 bases at J, with 8 bases between. In DNA, the CDR3 is TGTGCCAGCAGTTTAGCAGGGGCCTATGGCTACACCTTC. Translated, it gives CASSLAGAYGYTF.

The V gene is TRBV6-5, the J gene TRBJ2-5; weak D call: TRBD2 (6 bases). CDR1 MNHEY and CDR2 SVGAGI come from the germline V gene. Between the trimmed V and J ends, which lost 7 bases and 1 base, there was a span of 16 bases. The CDR3 consists of 15 residues. CDR3 sequence (DNA): TGTGCCAGCAAACCGGGACCGGGGGTCCAAGAGACCCAGTACTTC. This encodes CASKPGPGVQETQYF.

The chain links TRBV5-1 to TRBJ1-2; TRBD1 matches at 8 bases. V was clipped by 0 bases and J by 4 bases; unmatched bases: 8. The CDR3 extends over 16 amino acids. CDR1 is SGHRS, CDR2 YFSETQ, per germline. CDR3 residues: CASSLASGQGSYGYTF. CDR3 sequence (DNA): TGCGCCAGCAGCTTGGCCTCTGGACAGGGATCCTATGGCTACACCTTC.

The genes are TRBV4-3 and TRBJ2-2; possible D gene TRBD1, 5 bases. CDR1 is LGHNA, CDR2 YSLEER, per germline. The V and J ends lost 0 bases and 1 base respectively, with 9 bases between them. The CDR3 loop spans 16 amino acids. The CDR3 DNA follows: TGCGCCAGCAGCCAAGAATGGCAGGGGAACACCGGGGAGCTGTTTTTT. Its protein product is CASSQEWQGNTGELFF.

This chain uses TRBV18 with TRBJ1-5; unclear D gene. Between the trimmed V and J ends, which lost 3 bases and 5 bases, there was a span of 8 bases. The CDR3 has 13 amino acids. Germline lookup yields CDR1 KGHSH and CDR2 LQKENI. The DNA for the CDR3 is TGTGCCAGCTCACCCGGCGGTTATCAGCCCCAGCATTTT. Amino acids: CASSPGGYQPQHF.

The J gene is TRBJ2-5, the V gene TRBV20-1, with unresolved D. The CDR3 has 9 residues. CDR1 DFQATT and CDR2 SNEGSKA come from the germline V gene (reference sequence). The CDR3 DNA is TGCAGCCTACACGCGGCCCAGTACTTC. The encoded protein is CSLHAAQYF.

CDR3 sequence reads: CASSSAGTEHSNEKLFF. The CDR3, as DNA: TGCGCCAGCAGCTCGGCTGGGACAGAACATTCAAATGAAAAACTGTTTTTT. The chain carries TRBV5-1 and TRBJ1-4; 7 nucleotides agree with TRBD1. The CDR3 spans 17 residues. Germline loops: CDR1 SGHRS, CDR2 YFSETQ. With V trimmed by 3 bases and J by 5 bases, 13 bases remained unmatched.

V usage is TRBV2 and J usage is TRBJ2-3, with D maybe TRBD2 (6 bases). This CDR3 has 15 residues. Between the trimmed V and J ends, which lost 1 base and 3 bases, there was a span of 11 bases. Germline CDR1 reads SNHLY; CDR2 reads FYNNEI. The DNA of the CDR3 is TGTGCCAGCAGTGAAGGGAGGGGACTGACAGATACGCAGTATTTT. Translated, it gives CASSEGRGLTDTQYF.

The chain is built from TRBV6-2 or TRBV6-3 and TRBJ2-3, with 9 bases fitting TRBD2. V was pared by 5 bases and J by 7 bases, with 10 bases of the junction left unmatched. CDR1 is MNHEY, CDR2 SVGEGT, per germline. The CDR3 has 15 amino acids. The CDR3 reads CASSAAGGPLHTQYF. CDR3 bases: TGTGCCAGCAGTGCAGCGGGAGGACCGCTCCATACGCAGTATTTT.

The rearrangement joins TRBV7-2 to TRBJ2-3, with 13 bases that match TRBD2. Germline trimming cut 2 bases from V and 2 bases from J; bases unmatched to any gene: 10. This CDR3 region has 19 residues. CDR1 and CDR2 from the germline V gene are SGHTA and FQGNSA. The CDR3 loop reads CASSLRGLAGPFTTDTQYF. The CDR3 DNA reads as TGTGCCAGCAGCTTACGGGGACTAGCGGGACCCTTTACCACAGATACGCAGTATTTT. Complete variable domain (other parts from reference TRBV7-2 and TRBJ2-3): GAGVSQSPSNKVTEKGKDVELRCDPISGHTALYWYRQSLGQGLEFLIYFQGNSAPDKSGLPSDRFSAERTGGSVSTLTIQRTQQEDSAVYLCASSLRGLAGPFTTDTQYFGPGTRLTVL.